This TCR delta chain originates from a study of gamma delta lymphoproliferative disorders and STAT genes. Study information: Gamma-chain libraries were built from at least 50 ng of genomic DNA with the LymphoTrack Dx TCRG Assay. For the delta chain, EuroClonality-NGS standard procedure was applied.

On this clone itself: The translation of this DNA and the TCRdb protein of a much larger clone differ at residue 4, probably owing to a read error; the protein shown here is translated from the DNA.

V lost 6 bases, J lost 1 base, and 19 bases stayed unmatched. The germline CDR1 and CDR2 sequences are GEAIGNYY and EKD. This CDR3 is 18 amino acids long. TCRdb processed the multiplex PCR reads again with the CATT caller. The sample holds about 3,800 delta-chain clones, more than 0.8% seen once. The receptor sequences were amplified from genomic DNA of peripheral blood mononuclear cells. The sequenced sample was blood. This chain joins TRDV2 and TRDJ1, with 7 bases identical to TRDD3. This TCR was recovered from a human donor in good health. The DNA of the CDR3 is TGTGCCTGTAACAGTGTCGGGGGGATCCTGTCGGTCACCGATAAACTCATCTTT. Translated: CACNSVGGILSVTDKLIF.